Sequencing of this T cell receptor (beta chain) was carried out in a study of blood T cells in healthy people across ages. Study observations and caveats: TCR beta diversity, measured per million T cells, fell in a roughly linear way with age.

The CDR3 consists of 13 residues. Per the germline V gene, CDR1 is DFQATT and CDR2 is SNEGSKA (reference sequence). V was pared by 4 bases and J by 4 bases, with 11 bases between. The authors extracted at least 5 micrograms of total RNA per sample. This clonotype has more than one count but fewer than ten. What it recognizes is unknown. Using a J-beta primer mix together with a sample-barcoded 5' primer, a second PCR was run for roughly 7 to 11 cycles. Carrying 12 random nucleotides, a template-switch adaptor labeled each individual cDNA molecule. Sequencing recovered at least 2.5 million CDR3-containing paired-end reads from each sample. Each CDR3 protein gets one entry after TCRdb re-called the 5' RACE reads with MiXCR. The table records about 1.4 million distinct CDR3 sequences, 59% of them present only once.

Material for sequencing was blood. The source of this sequence is a man younger than 35 in good health. The chain is built from TRBV20-1 and TRBJ2-1; no clear D. The CDR3 loop is CSAKKTGYNEQFF. CDR3 DNA sequence: TGCAGTGCTAAAAAGACTGGGTACAATGAGCAGTTCTTC.